This passage covers 32 T cell receptor beta chains from one sample sequenced in a study of blood T cell repertoires in COVID-19. The protocol was immunoSEQ multiplex PCR, while the TCRdb copy is restricted to in-frame clones and leaves out a portion. The sample yields under 300,000 clones, around 84% seen once. What was sequenced was peripheral blood. These receptors all come from a woman in her seventies with active or convalescent COVID-19.

The J gene is TRBJ2-7, the V gene TRBV7-9, with TRBD1 as a possible D gene (5 bases). This CDR3 has 14 amino acids. Germline V gene data show CDR1 as SEHNR and CDR2 as FQNEAQ (reference sequence). V lost 1 base and J lost 6, with 13 bases in between. The CDR3 DNA sequence: TGTGCCAGCAGCTTAGTAGCAGGGAATGGCGAGCAGTACTTC. Residues: CASSLVAGNGEQYF. Drawing the rest from reference TRBV7-9 and TRBJ2-7, the complete variable domain is DTGVSQNPRHKITKRGQNVTFRCDPISEHNRLYWYRQTLGQGPEFLTYFQNEAQLEKSRLLSDRFSAERPKGSFSTLEIQRTEQGDSAMYLCASSLVAGNGEQYFGPGTRLTVT.

The V call is TRBV5-4, the J call TRBJ2-5; the D gene is possibly TRBD1 (6 bases). This CDR3 contains 13 residues. CDR1 is SGHNT, CDR2 YYREEE, per germline (reference sequence). V dropped 4 bases and J dropped 5 bases, with 12 bases sitting between them. The CDR3 coding sequence is TGTGCCAGCAGCCAGGACAGAAGGGAGACCCAGTACTTC. It is translated as CASSQDRRETQYF.

V usage is TRBV6-1 and J usage is TRBJ1-3; perhaps TRBD1 as D (5 bases). CDR3 size: 15 residues. V lost 3 bases and J lost 6, with 15 bases in between. Per the germline V gene, CDR1 is MNHNS and CDR2 is SASEGT. The CDR3 sequence is CASSDKTVGENTIYF. CDR3 DNA: TGTGCCAGCAGTGACAAGACAGTTGGGGAAAACACCATATATTTT.

The chain uses TRBV11-2 and TRBJ2-5, with TRBD2 matching over 8 bases. The V and J ends lost 3 bases and 1 base, in that order; junction bases with no gene match: 7. The germline CDR1 and CDR2 sequences are SGHAT and FQNNGV. This CDR3 region has 16 residues. In DNA form, the CDR3 reads TGTGCCAGCAGCTTGGGGAGCGGGGGACCCCAAGAGACCCAGTACTTC. Its protein is CASSLGSGGPQETQYF.

This clone was seen only a few times. The chain recombines TRBV27 with TRBJ1-2, with TRBD1 identical over 11 bases. The CDR3 totals 15 residues. The V gene end was trimmed by 3 bases and the J gene end by 7 bases; junction bases not matched to a gene: 7. Germline V gene lookup returns CDR1 MNHEY and CDR2 SMNVEV (reference sequence). The CDR3 DNA is TGTGCCAGCAGTTTTTCTCCCGGGACAGGGGGTGGCTACACCTTC. Translation gives CASSFSPGTGGGYTF.

The chain carries TRBV5-6 and TRBJ1-2; no definite D call. Germline lookup yields CDR1 SGHDT and CDR2 YYEEEE. Trimming stripped 4 bases from V and 8 bases from J, with 12 bases between. This CDR3 has 12 amino acids. CDR3 nucleotide sequence: TGTGCCAGCAGCGGCCCGGGTCAGGGCTACACCTTC. Its translation is CASSGPGQGYTF.

CDR3 nucleotides: TGCGCCAGCAGCACGCAAGGGAGTAACACCGGGGAGCTGTTTTTT. It encodes CASSTQGSNTGELFF. J is TRBJ2-2 and V is TRBV5-1; possible D gene TRBD2, 5 bases. Germline V gene sequence: CDR1 SGHRS, CDR2 YFSETQ. V was clipped by 4 bases and J by 2 bases, with 12 bases between them. The CDR3 length is 15 residues.

The V call is TRBV7-9, the J call TRBJ1-3; a possible D gene is TRBD1 (6 bases). Trimming stripped 8 bases from V and 4 bases from J, with 15 bases between. Germline loops: CDR1 SEHNR, CDR2 FQNEAQ (reference sequence). The CDR3 has 14 residues. The CDR3 nucleotides are TGTGCCAGCCGACCTGGGACAAACGGAAACACCATATATTTT. Protein: CASRPGTNGNTIYF.

This clone was seen just once. The V call is TRBV24-1, the J call TRBJ2-2; D is uncertain. The V gene's germline CDR1 is KGHDR and CDR2 SFDVKD. Trimming took off 5 bases at V and 4 bases at J, with 7 bases between the two ends. The CDR3 has 13 residues. Here the CDR3 DNA reads TGTGCCACCAGTGGCCTACTCACCGGGGAGCTGTTTTTT. Translating gives CATSGLLTGELFF.

The V and J genes are TRBV11-3 and TRBJ2-7; 7 bases line up with TRBD1. The length of the CDR3 is 13 residues. J gave up 9 bases and V 7 bases, and 12 bases lay outside the gene matches. Germline CDR1 SGHNT, CDR2 YENEEA. The CDR3 loop is CASTEGDWDRQYF. CDR3 DNA sequence: TGTGCCAGCACCGAAGGTGACTGGGACAGGCAGTACTTC.

This clone came up a few times. J is TRBJ1-5 and V is TRBV19; D call uncertain. CDR1 is LNHDA, CDR2 SQIVND, per germline (reference sequence). CDR3 length: 12 residues. V was clipped by 2 bases and J by 4 bases, with 3 bases between them. CDR3 sequence reads: CASSISNQPQHF. The CDR3 DNA sequence: TGTGCCAGTAGTATATCAAATCAGCCCCAGCATTTT.

The rearrangement joins TRBV5-1 to TRBJ2-5; 9 bases are a match to TRBD2. J lost 5 bases, V lost 6 bases, and 8 bases had no gene match. The germline V gene has CDR1 SGHRS and CDR2 YFSETQ. This CDR3 contains 14 residues. The CDR3 is CASKAAGGGETQYF. In DNA form, the CDR3 reads TGCGCCAGCAAGGCAGCGGGGGGCGGGGAGACCCAGTACTTC.

The V gene is TRBV27, the J gene TRBJ1-1; no clear D gene. The CDR3 extends over 14 amino acids. V was trimmed by 2 bases and J by 4 bases, leaving 11 bases between them. Germline V CDR1 and CDR2: MNHEY, SMNVEV (reference sequence). For the CDR3, the DNA is TGTGCCAGCAGTTTACGAGCCGCGGGCACTGAAGCTTTCTTT. Protein sequence: CASSLRAAGTEAFF.

This rearrangement joins TRBV4-3 to TRBJ1-4; 8 nucleotides align to TRBD1. The germline V gene has CDR1 LGHNA and CDR2 YSLEER. The trim removed 5 bases at V and 3 bases at J, leaving 11 bases unmatched. This CDR3 has 17 residues. CDR3 loop: CASSSASPGQANEKLFF. The CDR3 bases are TGCGCCAGCAGCTCCGCGAGCCCGGGACAGGCTAATGAAAAACTGTTTTTT.

This clone was counted between two and nine times. The chain couples TRBV4-1 to TRBJ1-2; no clear D gene. The V gene's germline CDR1 is MGHRA and CDR2 YSYEKL. The CDR3 has 11 amino acids. Trimming removed 1 base from V and 10 bases from J, with 7 bases in between. The CDR3 region is CASSQGGFYTF. CDR3 DNA: TGCGCCAGCAGCCAAGGAGGGTTCTACACCTTC.

The sample holds a few counts of this clone. The genes are TRBV10-3 and TRBJ1-1, with D perhaps TRBD1 (5 bases). The CDR3 is made up of 16 amino acids. Trimming cost V 4 bases and J 0 bases, with 15 bases left between them. Germline-derived CDR1 and CDR2 are ENHRY and SYGVKD. The CDR3 coding sequence is TGTGCCATCAGTGGGAGGGGTTTCCGATTGAACACTGAAGCTTTCTTT. The encoded protein is CAISGRGFRLNTEAFF.

This chain joins TRBV9 and TRBJ1-6; perhaps TRBD1 as D (5 bases). This CDR3 has 15 amino acids. Germline V lookup: CDR1 SGDLS, CDR2 YYNGEE. V was cut by 0 bases and J by 8 bases, with 12 bases left in between. Here the CDR3 reads CASSVVPGFDSPLHF. The CDR3 nucleotides read TGTGCCAGCAGCGTAGTTCCAGGGTTCGATTCACCCCTCCACTTT.

A remark on this clone: Different DNA sequences within this sample yield the same CDR3. The CDR3 region is CASSQEGSSTDTQYF. The DNA of the CDR3 is TGTGCCAGCAGCCAAGAGGGCTCGAGCACAGATACGCAGTATTTT. V usage is TRBV4-2 and J usage is TRBJ2-3; D not resolved. Trimming took off 0 bases at V and 0 bases at J, with 7 bases between the two ends. The CDR3 runs to 15 residues. Germline values: CDR1 LGHNA, CDR2 YNFKEQ.

The chain links TRBV5-1 to TRBJ1-2; 9 nucleotides match TRBD1. Per germline, CDR1 SGHRS and CDR2 YFSETQ. Trimming took 5 bases from V and 4 from J; bases not matched to a gene: 15. The CDR3 contains 17 residues. Here the CDR3 reads CASRSGTGSYAIYGYTF. DNA for the CDR3: TGCGCCAGCAGGTCCGGGACAGGGTCTTACGCGATCTATGGCTACACCTTC.

For the CDR3, the DNA is TGTGCCAGCAGCGGGACGGGGGGCGCATCACTGAACACCGGGGAGCTGTTTTTT. It yields the protein CASSGTGGASLNTGELFF. The genes are TRBV5-4 and TRBJ2-2, with a possible D match to TRBD2 (7 bases). CDR1 and CDR2 (germline): SGHNT, YYREEE (reference sequence). The CDR3 sequence is 18 residues long. The ends were cut back, 4 bases at V and 1 base at J, with 20 bases in the middle.

The chain has TRBV11-2 and TRBJ1-3; 8 bases map to TRBD1. Germline values: CDR1 SGHAT, CDR2 FQNNGV. The CDR3 spans 17 residues. Germline trimming cut 2 bases from V and 4 bases from J; bases unmatched to any gene: 10. Here the CDR3 DNA reads TGTGCCAGCAGCTTAACAGGGGTCAGGGGGCTCGGAAACACCATATATTTT. Amino acids: CASSLTGVRGLGNTIYF. The full variable domain, completed using reference TRBV11-2 and TRBJ1-3, is EAGVAQSPRYKIIEKRQSVAFWCNPISGHATLYWYQQILGQGPKLLIQFQNNGVVDDSQLPKDRFSAERLKGVDSTLKIQPAKLEDSAVYLCASSLTGVRGLGNTIYFGEGSWLTVV.

The chain joins TRBV12-3 or TRBV12-4 to TRBJ1-3, with a possible D match to TRBD1 (5 bases). Between the trimmed V and J ends, which lost 1 base and 9 bases, there was a span of 10 bases. The CDR3 has 13 amino acids. This CDR3 reads CASSLDRLITIYF. The DNA of the CDR3 is TGTGCCAGCAGTTTAGACAGGTTAATCACCATATATTTT.

This clone appeared once. The rearrangement uses TRBV4-3 and TRBJ1-2; D call uncertain. This CDR3 comprises 13 residues. V was shortened by 0 bases and J by 1 base, with 3 bases between the two germline ends. Germline V gene data show CDR1 as LGHNA and CDR2 as YSLEER. In nucleotides, the CDR3 is TGCGCCAGCAGCCAAGACAGTAACTATGGCTACACCTTC. Protein: CASSQDSNYGYTF.

V gene TRBV24-1 combines with J gene TRBJ2-1, with a tentative D call TRBD1 (6 bases). Germline assignment: CDR1 KGHDR and CDR2 SFDVKD. Trimming stripped 2 bases from V and 8 bases from J, with 15 bases between. This CDR3 region has 15 residues. The CDR3 here is CATSDSPGRGYEQFF. CDR3 DNA: TGTGCCACCAGTGATTCCCCGGGCAGGGGTTATGAGCAGTTCTTC.

This clone turned up a few times. One junction end does not reproduce the germline sequence, and a read error may be involved. The rearrangement joins TRBV4-3 to TRBJ2-7, with 12 bases identical to TRBD2. CDR1 is LGHNA, CDR2 YSLEER, per germline. The CDR3 consists of 14 residues. CDR3 sequence: CASSQDRTSGVPDF. In DNA form, the CDR3 reads TGCGCCAGCAGCCAAGATCGGACTAGCGGGGTCCCGGACTTC.

This chain joins TRBV5-6 and TRBJ2-7, with a tentative D call TRBD1 (6 bases). Germline CDR1 and CDR2: SGHDT and YYEEEE. The CDR3 sequence is 16 residues long. V lost 4 bases, J lost 2 bases, and 19 bases lay in between. CDR3 amino acids: CASSLSQGSLTYEQYF. CDR3 DNA sequence: TGTGCCAGCAGCCTTTCACAGGGCTCGCTAACCTACGAGCAGTACTTC.

The chain uses TRBV11-2 and TRBJ2-7; D is uncertain. Trimming removed 1 base at V and 0 bases at J, with 10 bases between. Germline V gives CDR1 SGHAT, CDR2 FQNNGV. The CDR3 is made up of 15 amino acids. CDR3 nucleotide sequence: TGTGCCAGCAGCTTAGCGTACAGCTACTCCTACGAGCAGTACTTC. Protein sequence: CASSLAYSYSYEQYF.

This chain joins TRBV10-3 and TRBJ2-7, with TRBD2 as a possible D gene (5 bases). V was shortened by 3 bases and J by 4 bases, with 13 bases between the two germline ends. The CDR3 spans 14 residues. Per the germline V gene, CDR1 is ENHRY and CDR2 is SYGVKD. CDR3 amino acids: CAISDGGRTYEQYF. DNA for the CDR3: TGTGCCATCAGTGATGGTGGGAGAACTTACGAGCAGTACTTC.

V gene TRBV6-5 combines with J gene TRBJ1-3, with 9 bases matching TRBD1. Germline assignment: CDR1 MNHEY and CDR2 SVGAGI. This CDR3 has 16 residues. V was pared by 4 bases and J by 4 bases, with 8 bases of the junction left unmatched. The CDR3 coding sequence is TGTGCCAGCAGTTTTACACAGGGGGCTGAAGGAAACACCATATATTTT. Encoded protein: CASSFTQGAEGNTIYF.

The chain recombines TRBV29-1 with TRBJ1-2, with 8 bases that match TRBD1. CDR3 length equals 13 residues. Trimming cost V 5 bases and J 2 bases; bases outside gene matches: 4. Germline loops: CDR1 SQVTM, CDR2 ANQGSEA. The CDR3 DNA follows: TGCAGCGTTTATGGACAGGGAAACTATGGCTACACCTTC. Its translation: CSVYGQGNYGYTF.

This clone was seen more than once but under ten times. The V and J genes are TRBV4-3 and TRBJ1-6; 7 bases are shared with TRBD1. There are 15 residues in the CDR3. Germline-derived CDR1 and CDR2 are LGHNA and YSLEER. Trimming took 0 bases from V and 9 from J; bases not matched to a gene: 5. The CDR3, as DNA: TGCGCCAGCAGCCAAGATGCAGGGGGTGTTTCACCCCTCCACTTT. Encoded protein: CASSQDAGGVSPLHF.

V is TRBV6-1 and J is TRBJ1-1; the D gene is possibly TRBD1 (6 bases). The CDR3 has 15 residues. V was cut by 2 bases and J by 2 bases, with 12 bases left in between. Per germline, CDR1 MNHNS and CDR2 SASEGT. CDR3 nucleotide sequence: TGTGCCAGCAGTGAATCTAGGACAGTTAACACTGAAGCTTTCTTT. It translates to CASSESRTVNTEAFF.